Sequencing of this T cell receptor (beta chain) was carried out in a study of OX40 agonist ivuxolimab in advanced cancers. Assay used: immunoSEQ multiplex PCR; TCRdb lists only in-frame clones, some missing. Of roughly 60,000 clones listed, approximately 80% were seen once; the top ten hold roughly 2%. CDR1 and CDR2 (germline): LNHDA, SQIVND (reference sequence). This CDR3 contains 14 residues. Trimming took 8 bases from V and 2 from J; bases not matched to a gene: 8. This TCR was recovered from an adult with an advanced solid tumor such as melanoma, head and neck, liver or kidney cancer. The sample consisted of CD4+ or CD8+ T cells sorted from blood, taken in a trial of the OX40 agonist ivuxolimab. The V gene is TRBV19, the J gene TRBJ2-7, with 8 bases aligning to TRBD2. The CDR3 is CASGPTSGAYEQYF. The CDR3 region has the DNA TGTGCCAGTGGGCCCACTAGCGGAGCCTACGAGCAGTACTTC.